The 23 T cell receptor beta chains in this list originate from one sample, sequenced in a study of CD8+ T cells in alopecia areata. Noted treatment: oral pan-JAK inhibitor, 5-10 mg twice daily. Isolated RNA was reverse transcribed into cDNA used as the sequencing template. The protocol was immunoSEQ multiplex PCR, while the TCRdb copy is restricted to in-frame clones and leaves out a portion. The sample consists of 100,000 to 140,000 clones, 84% of them appearing once. Material: CD8+ T cells sorted from blood, obtained at week 24, from a patient treated with tofacitinib. The receptors derive from a human donor with alopecia areata.

The chain combines TRBV27 with TRBJ2-7; D remains unclear. CDR1 and CDR2 from the germline V gene are MNHEY and SMNVEV (reference sequence). The V end lost 0 bases, the J end lost 2 bases, and 5 bases lay between the germline ends. The CDR3 is 13 residues long. The CDR3 reads CASSLSGPYEQYF. Written as DNA, the CDR3 is TGTGCCAGCAGTTTATCGGGTCCCTACGAGCAGTACTTC.

This chain links TRBV11-2 with TRBJ2-1, with D perhaps TRBD2 (5 bases). CDR3 length equals 13 residues. V was pared by 0 bases and J by 6 bases, with 6 bases between. Germline values: CDR1 SGHAT, CDR2 FQNNGV. CDR3 in amino acids: CASSLDRGNEQFF. The CDR3 DNA reads as TGTGCCAGCAGCTTAGATCGGGGCAATGAGCAGTTCTTC.

The genes are TRBV7-2 and TRBJ2-2; perhaps D is TRBD1 or TRBD2 (5 bases each). Between the trimmed V and J ends, which lost 4 bases and 8 bases, there was a span of 11 bases. Germline V gene sequence: CDR1 SGHTA, CDR2 FQGNSA. This CDR3 comprises 13 residues. Here the CDR3 reads CASSYGGLGELFF. In DNA, the CDR3 is TGTGCCAGCAGCTATGGGGGTCTTGGGGAGCTGTTTTTT.

V usage is TRBV13 and J usage is TRBJ2-3; D unresolved. CDR1 PRHDT and CDR2 FYEKMQ come from the germline V gene (reference sequence). V gave up 5 bases and J gave up 0 bases, with 9 bases separating them. The CDR3 spans 14 residues. In DNA form, the CDR3 reads TGTGCCAGCAGCACTCAGTCTAGCACAGATACGCAGTATTTT. Its translation: CASSTQSSTDTQYF.

In its sample, this clone was seen once. This CDR3 reads CASSSSVLAKNIQYF. CDR3 bases: TGTGCCAGCAGCTCTTCAGTGTTAGCCAAAAACATTCAGTACTTC. The chain joins TRBV5-6 to TRBJ2-4; D gene unclear. Germline assignment: CDR1 SGHDT and CDR2 YYEEEE. This CDR3 is built from 15 residues. V lost 3 bases, J lost 0 bases, and 10 bases lay in between. Full variable domain (outside the CDR3, taken from reference TRBV5-6 and TRBJ2-4): DAGVTQSPTHLIKTRGQQVTLRCSPKSGHDTVSWYQQALGQGPQFIFQYYEEEERQRGNFPDRFSGHQFPNYSSELNVNALLLGDSALYLCASSSSVLAKNIQYFGAGTRLSVL.

This rearrangement joins TRBV6-5 to TRBJ2-1; 9 positions agree with TRBD2. J was trimmed by 7 bases and V by 1 base; bases with no gene match: 5. The germline V gene encodes CDR1 MNHEY and CDR2 SVGAGI. This CDR3 is built from 15 residues. CDR3: CASSYWVAGANEQFF. The CDR3 DNA follows: TGTGCCAGCAGTTACTGGGTAGCGGGGGCGAATGAGCAGTTCTTC.

This sequence joins TRBV6-4 and TRBJ2-7; 9 positions match TRBD2. Germline-derived CDR1 and CDR2 are MRHNA and SNTAGT. The V and J ends lost 6 bases and 7 bases, in that order; junction bases with no gene match: 10. CDR3 length equals 14 residues. CDR3 DNA: TGTGCCAGCAGCCCCGGGACTAGCTCGCGAGAGCAGTACTTC. This translates into CASSPGTSSREQYF.

This rearrangement joins TRBV29-1 to TRBJ1-1; TRBD1 is a possible D gene (5 bases). The germline CDR1 and CDR2 sequences are SQVTM and ANQGSEA. The CDR3 is 11 residues long. Between the trimmed V and J ends, which lost 6 bases and 6 bases, there was a span of 11 bases. The CDR3 loop is CSVAGLAEAFF. The DNA for the CDR3 is TGCAGCGTGGCAGGGTTAGCTGAAGCTTTCTTT.

J is TRBJ2-5 and V is TRBV4-1; D unclear. CDR1 and CDR2 from the germline V gene are MGHRA and YSYEKL. The CDR3 totals 15 residues. The V end was cut by 2 bases, the J end by 4 bases, with 14 bases between. The CDR3 DNA sequence: TGCGCCAGCAGCCAAATTGATAGGAGAGGAGAGACCCAGTACTTC. This encodes CASSQIDRRGETQYF.

This chain joins TRBV29-1 and TRBJ2-7; D perhaps matches TRBD1 (5 bases). Germline assignment: CDR1 SQVTM and CDR2 ANQGSEA. The CDR3 is made up of 13 amino acids. V gave up 7 bases and J gave up 3 bases, with 16 bases separating them. For the CDR3, the DNA is TGCAGCGCCACACTATATGACAGCTACGAGCAGTACTTC. Translation: CSATLYDSYEQYF.

The V and J genes are TRBV4-3 and TRBJ1-4; the D gene is possibly TRBD1 (6 bases). Germline V gene lookup returns CDR1 LGHNA and CDR2 YSLEER. Trimming removed 0 bases from V and 7 bases from J, with 18 bases in between. CDR3 length: 17 amino acids. CDR3 sequence reads: CASSQDWLGAQGEKLFF. In nucleotides, the CDR3 is TGCGCCAGCAGCCAAGATTGGCTGGGGGCGCAGGGTGAAAAACTGTTTTTT.

This chain connects TRBV27 to TRBJ2-1; 9 nucleotides match TRBD1. V lost 4 bases to trimming and J lost 3 bases; unmatched junction nucleotides: 4. This CDR3 contains 15 residues. Germline loops: CDR1 MNHEY, CDR2 SMNVEV (reference sequence). CDR3 loop: CASSSGTGFYNEQFF. CDR3 sequence (DNA): TGTGCCAGCAGTTCCGGGACAGGGTTCTACAATGAGCAGTTCTTC.

This clone was seen only once. This chain joins TRBV7-2 and TRBJ2-7; no clear D. This CDR3 comprises 14 residues. The ends were cut back, 1 base at V and 2 bases at J, with 9 bases in the middle. The germline V gene encodes CDR1 SGHTA and CDR2 FQGNSA. The CDR3 bases are TGTGCCAGCAGCTTAGGTTTGCAGGCCTACGAGCAGTACTTC. As protein: CASSLGLQAYEQYF.

This chain connects TRBV5-6 to TRBJ2-5; tentatively, D is TRBD1 or TRBD2 (5 bases each). The CDR3 is made up of 15 amino acids. Trimming took 3 bases from V and 5 from J, leaving 17 bases between them. Germline CDR1 reads SGHDT; CDR2 reads YYEEEE. The CDR3 bases are TGTGCCAGCAGCTGGGACGGTAGGGATGGGGAGACCCAGTACTTC. It encodes CASSWDGRDGETQYF.

The V gene is TRBV5-4, the J gene TRBJ1-2; D gene uncertain. CDR1 SGHNT and CDR2 YYREEE come from the germline V gene (reference sequence). The CDR3 extends over 14 amino acids. V lost 2 bases and J 8 bases, leaving 16 bases between the germline ends. The CDR3 DNA reads TGTGCCAGCAGCTTCAGTAACAGTTGGGTCGGCTACACCTTC. Amino acid sequence: CASSFSNSWVGYTF.

The chain couples TRBV7-9 to TRBJ2-3, with no clear D. With 1 base removed from V and 5 bases from J, the gap between germline ends came to 4 bases. The CDR3 spans 12 residues. Germline loops: CDR1 SEHNR, CDR2 FQNEAQ (reference sequence). The DNA for the CDR3 is TGTGCCAGCAGCTTAGAGGGAGATACGCAGTATTTT. Translated: CASSLEGDTQYF.

The CDR3 DNA is TGCAGCGTTCTGGACGGGGGTTACACCGGGGAGCTGTTTTTT. Protein product: CSVLDGGYTGELFF. The chain carries TRBV29-1 and TRBJ2-2, with TRBD2 as a possible D gene (6 bases). Trimming left V 5 bases short and J 3 bases short, with 13 bases between. CDR1 is SQVTM, CDR2 ANQGSEA, per germline. The CDR3 covers 14 residues.

The DNA for the CDR3 is TGCAGCGCCTCAAGACAGGGTAGAATCAAGAATGAGCAGTTCTTC. Protein sequence: CSASRQGRIKNEQFF. The J gene is TRBJ2-1, the V gene TRBV29-1, with 7 nucleotides matching TRBD1. The CDR3 covers 15 residues. Germline V gene lookup returns CDR1 SQVTM and CDR2 ANQGSEA. V lost 7 bases and J lost 7; bases outside the gene matches: 16.

This clone appeared once. The V gene is TRBV7-9, the J gene TRBJ1-1; the match to TRBD1 covers 8 bases. The germline V gene encodes CDR1 SEHNR and CDR2 FQNEAQ (reference sequence). The CDR3 covers 17 residues. Losses at the gene ends were 5 bases for V and 1 base for J; bases not matched to a gene: 12. The CDR3 nucleotides read TGTGCCAGCAGCCCAACTCCGACAGGGGCCCCGAACACTGAAGCTTTCTTT. Translating gives CASSPTPTGAPNTEAFF.

This sequence joins TRBV29-1 and TRBJ2-1; D is undetermined. V was trimmed by 5 bases and J by 6 bases, leaving 8 bases between them. Germline CDR1 is SQVTM and CDR2 is ANQGSEA. The CDR3 covers 11 residues. For the CDR3, the DNA is TGCAGCGTTCCTACCCCCAATGAGCAGTTCTTC. Translating gives CSVPTPNEQFF.

The genes are TRBV16 and TRBJ1-2, with TRBD1 identical over 7 bases. With 2 bases clipped from V and 6 bases from J, the junction kept 0 bases outside the gene matches. The CDR3 is made up of 12 amino acids. Germline lookup yields CDR1 KGHSY and CDR2 FQNENV. CDR3 DNA: TGTGCCAGCAGCCAAACAGGGGATGGCTACACCTTC. It encodes CASSQTGDGYTF.

This chain connects TRBV5-1 to TRBJ2-5; TRBD2 agrees at 10 bases. J lost 5 bases, V lost 0 bases, and 13 bases had no gene match. Germline CDR1 reads SGHRS; CDR2 reads YFSETQ. The CDR3 consists of 18 residues. The CDR3 loop reads CASSLGLAGEPSYETQYF. Written as DNA, the CDR3 is TGCGCCAGCAGCTTGGGTCTAGCGGGGGAACCCTCCTATGAGACCCAGTACTTC.

The chain is built from TRBV7-9 and TRBJ2-1; no definite D call. The CDR3 totals 12 residues. The V gene's germline CDR1 is SEHNR and CDR2 FQNEAQ (reference sequence). V was pared by 0 bases and J by 8 bases, with 5 bases between. The CDR3 loop reads CASSLAVDEQFF. CDR3 nucleotide sequence: TGTGCCAGCAGCTTAGCGGTTGATGAGCAGTTCTTC. Combining the CDR3 with reference TRBV7-9 and TRBJ2-1 gives the whole variable domain DTGVSQNPRHKITKRGQNVTFRCDPISEHNRLYWYRQTLGQGPEFLTYFQNEAQLEKSRLLSDRFSAERPKGSFSTLEIQRTEQGDSAMYLCASSLAVDEQFFGPGTRLTVL.